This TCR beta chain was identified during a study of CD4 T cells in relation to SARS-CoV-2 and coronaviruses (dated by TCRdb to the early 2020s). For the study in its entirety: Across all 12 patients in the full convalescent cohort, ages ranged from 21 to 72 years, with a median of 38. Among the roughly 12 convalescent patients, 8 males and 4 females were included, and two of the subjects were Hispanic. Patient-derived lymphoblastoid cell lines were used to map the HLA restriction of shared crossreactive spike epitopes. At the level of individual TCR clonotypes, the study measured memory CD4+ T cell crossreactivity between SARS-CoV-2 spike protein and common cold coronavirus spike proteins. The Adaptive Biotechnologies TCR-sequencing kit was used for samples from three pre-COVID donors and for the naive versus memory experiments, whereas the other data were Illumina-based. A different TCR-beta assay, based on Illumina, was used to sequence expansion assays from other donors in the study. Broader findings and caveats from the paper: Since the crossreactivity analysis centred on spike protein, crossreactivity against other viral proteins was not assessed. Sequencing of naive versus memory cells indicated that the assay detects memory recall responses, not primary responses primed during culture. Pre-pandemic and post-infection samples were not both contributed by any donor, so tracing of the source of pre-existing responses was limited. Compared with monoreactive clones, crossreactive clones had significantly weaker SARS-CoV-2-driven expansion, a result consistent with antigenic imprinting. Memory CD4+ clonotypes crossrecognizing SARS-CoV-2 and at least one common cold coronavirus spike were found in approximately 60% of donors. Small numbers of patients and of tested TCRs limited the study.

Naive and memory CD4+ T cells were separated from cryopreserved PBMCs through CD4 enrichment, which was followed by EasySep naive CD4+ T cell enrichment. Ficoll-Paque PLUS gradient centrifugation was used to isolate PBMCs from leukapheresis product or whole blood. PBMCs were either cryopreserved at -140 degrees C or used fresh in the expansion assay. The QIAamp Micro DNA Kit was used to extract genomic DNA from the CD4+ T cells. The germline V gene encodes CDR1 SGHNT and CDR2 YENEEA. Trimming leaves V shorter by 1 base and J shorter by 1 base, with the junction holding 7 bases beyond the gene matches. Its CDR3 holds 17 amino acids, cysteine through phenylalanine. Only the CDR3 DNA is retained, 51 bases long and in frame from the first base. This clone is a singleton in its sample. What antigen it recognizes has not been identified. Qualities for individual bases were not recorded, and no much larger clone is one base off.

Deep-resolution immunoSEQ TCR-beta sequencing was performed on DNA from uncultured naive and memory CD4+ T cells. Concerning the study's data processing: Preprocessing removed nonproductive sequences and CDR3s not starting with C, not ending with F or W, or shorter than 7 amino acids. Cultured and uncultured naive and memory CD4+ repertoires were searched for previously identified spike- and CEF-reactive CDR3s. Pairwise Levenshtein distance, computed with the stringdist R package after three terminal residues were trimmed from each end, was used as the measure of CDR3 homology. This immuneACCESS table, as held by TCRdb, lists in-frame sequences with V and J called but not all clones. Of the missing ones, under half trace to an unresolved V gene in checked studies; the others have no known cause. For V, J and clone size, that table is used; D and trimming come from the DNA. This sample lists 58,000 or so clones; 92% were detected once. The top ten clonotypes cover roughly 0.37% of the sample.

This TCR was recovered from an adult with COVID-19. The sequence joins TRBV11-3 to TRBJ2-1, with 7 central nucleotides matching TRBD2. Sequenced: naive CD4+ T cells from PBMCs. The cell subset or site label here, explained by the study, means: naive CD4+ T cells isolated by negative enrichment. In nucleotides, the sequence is TGTGCCAGCAGCTTAGCGGGGGGTAGTGTTTCCTACAATGAGCAGTTCTTC. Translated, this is CASSLAGGSVSYNEQFF.